These 23 T cell receptor beta chains share one sample of origin, sequenced in a study of Graves' ophthalmopathy and Graves' hyperthyroidism. TCR beta CDR3 regions were amplified from RNA transcripts. The authors performed first-round RT-PCR with HTBI primers and then a second-round multiplex PCR. Using its own MiXCR run on the multiplex PCR reads, TCRdb lists one record per CDR3 protein. The table lists about 700,000 distinct CDR3 sequences, more than 40% of them singletons. The sequencing input was peripheral blood. These receptors were obtained from an adult man with Graves' ophthalmopathy.

The CDR3 DNA sequence: TGTGCCAGCAGCTTACCCGATATCAGCTGGGGGACCCAGTACTTC. Translating it yields CASSLPDISWGTQYF. The chain joins TRBV7-9 to TRBJ2-5; D not resolved. CDR3 size: 15 residues. The germline V gene has CDR1 SEHNR and CDR2 FQNEAQ (reference sequence). The ends were cut back, 2 bases at V and 7 bases at J, with 17 bases in the middle.

The chain carries TRBV25-1 and TRBJ1-6; no clear D gene. The CDR3 runs to 16 residues. The V end was cut by 8 bases, the J end by 0 bases, with 14 bases between. Germline CDR1 MGHDK, CDR2 SYGVNS. As DNA, the CDR3 is TGTGCCAGCTCACCTTCCGGCAGCTCCTATAATTCACCCCTCCACTTT. Translating it yields CASSPSGSSYNSPLHF.

There are many counts of this clonotype. V and J are TRBV11-1 and TRBJ1-5, with 7 bases that match TRBD1. CDR3 length: 16 amino acids. J gave up 2 bases and V 2 bases, and 6 bases lay outside the gene matches. Germline V gene data show CDR1 as SGHAT and CDR2 as FQDESV (reference sequence). CDR3 DNA: TGTGCCAGCAGCTTAAGATTAGGGGGCGGCAATCAGCCCCAGCATTTT. It codes for CASSLRLGGGNQPQHF.

The chain couples TRBV4-1 to TRBJ2-7; 13 positions match TRBD2. CDR3 size: 21 residues. CDR1 is MGHRA and CDR2 is YSYEKL in the germline V gene. The ends lost 4 bases at V and 2 bases at J; junction bases unmatched: 20. This CDR3 reads CASSRGQGKTSGGPDPYEQYF. The DNA for the CDR3 is TGCGCCAGCAGCCGAGGACAGGGCAAGACTAGCGGGGGGCCTGATCCCTACGAGCAGTACTTC.

The chain is built from TRBV7-9 and TRBJ2-5; 11 bases align to TRBD2. This CDR3 comprises 16 residues. The trim removed 0 bases at V and 3 bases at J, leaving 3 bases unmatched. Germline CDR1 and CDR2: SEHNR and FQNEAQ (reference sequence). In DNA, the CDR3 is TGTGCCAGCAGCTTAGCCGTACTAGCGGGGGAAGAGACCCAGTACTTC. Its protein is CASSLAVLAGEETQYF.

Remarks on this clonotype: Just one base apart from a much larger clone, this may be a read error. This chain links TRBV20-1 with TRBJ2-7; the D is unclear. Germline loops: CDR1 DFQATT, CDR2 SNEGSKA (reference sequence). The CDR3 consists of 12 residues. CDR3 sequence: CRARDGAYEQYF. CDR3 nucleotides: TGCCGTGCTAGAGATGGGGCCTACGAGCAGTACTTC.

This clonotype was seen many times. The chain links TRBV10-1 to TRBJ1-5; D perhaps matches TRBD1 (6 bases). The CDR3 is 15 amino acids. V was clipped by 7 bases and J by 0 bases, with 13 bases between them. Germline V gene sequence: CDR1 WNHNN, CDR2 SYGVQD (reference sequence). CDR3 nucleotide sequence: TGCGCCAGCAAAGAGTCAGGGGATAGCAATCAGCCCCAGCATTTT. Protein product: CASKESGDSNQPQHF.

This clonotype was observed at least ten times. The V call is TRBV6-5, the J call TRBJ1-3, with TRBD1 matching over 7 bases. The CDR3 covers 13 residues. From germline, CDR1 is MNHEY and CDR2 SVGAGI. After removal of 7 bases from V and 4 bases from J, the junction contained 4 bases not matched to a gene. CDR3 protein: CASTTGAGNTIYF. CDR3 sequence (DNA): TGTGCCAGCACCACAGGGGCAGGAAACACCATATATTTT.

This clonotype was counted at least ten times. The chain couples TRBV7-9 to TRBJ2-7, with a tentative D call TRBD2 (6 bases). Germline V gene sequence: CDR1 SEHNR, CDR2 FQNEAQ (reference sequence). The V end lost 1 base, the J end lost 4 bases, and 14 bases lay between the germline ends. CDR3 length equals 15 residues. CDR3 in amino acids: CASSLEGGAAYEQYF. The CDR3, as DNA: TGTGCCAGCAGCTTAGAAGGAGGGGCAGCATACGAGCAGTACTTC. Based on the CDR3 plus reference TRBV7-9 and TRBJ2-7, the full variable domain is DTGVSQNPRHKITKRGQNVTFRCDPISEHNRLYWYRQTLGQGPEFLTYFQNEAQLEKSRLLSDRFSAERPKGSFSTLEIQRTEQGDSAMYLCASSLEGGAAYEQYFGPGTRLTVT.

A remark on this clonotype: The germline gene is not matched at one end of the junction; a read error may be the cause. This chain joins TRBV29-1 and TRBJ2-3, with 9 bases aligning to TRBD2. The CDR3 is 14 amino acids. CDR1 and CDR2 from the germline V gene are SQVTM and ANQGSEA. The CDR3, as DNA: TGCAGCGTTGCCGCCGGGACTAGCACAGATGCGCAGTATTTT. Protein sequence: CSVAAGTSTDAQYF.

This chain links TRBV29-1 with TRBJ1-1, with D uncertain. Per germline, CDR1 SQVTM and CDR2 ANQGSEA. The V end lost 4 bases, the J end lost 7 bases, and 16 bases lay between the germline ends. The CDR3 runs 13 residues. The CDR3: CSVVTSGLSEAFF. As DNA, the CDR3 is TGCAGCGTTGTTACTAGCGGGCTTAGTGAAGCTTTCTTT.

The gene calls are TRBV10-3 and TRBJ2-2; D call uncertain. Looked up from germline, CDR1 is ENHRY and CDR2 is SYGVKD. Trimming removed 10 bases at V and 7 bases at J, with 19 bases between. CDR3 length equals 14 residues. Written as DNA, the CDR3 is TGTGCCACTAGAGAACCGGGCCGAATCGGGGAGCTGTTTTTT. Its protein is CATREPGRIGELFF.

This clonotype was counted at least ten times. The chain is built from TRBV7-6 and TRBJ1-2; D ambiguous. Germline CDR1 reads SGHVS; CDR2 reads FNYEAQ. The CDR3 consists of 12 residues. Trimming left V 2 bases short and J 7 bases short, with 8 bases between. The CDR3 nucleotides are TGTGCCAGCAGCTTAAATGGGGTTGGCTACACCTTC. Its protein product is CASSLNGVGYTF. The entire variable domain, with the rest obtained from reference TRBV7-6 and TRBJ1-2, is as follows: GAGVSQSPRYKVTKRGQDVALRCDPISGHVSLYWYRQALGQGPEFLTYFNYEAQQDKSGLPNDRFSAERPEGSISTLTIQRTEQRDSAMYRCASSLNGVGYTFGSGTRLTVV.

In its sample, this clonotype was seen many times. This chain joins TRBV7-9 and TRBJ1-1; D ambiguous. Trimming stripped 4 bases from V and 5 bases from J, with 14 bases between. In germline, CDR1 is SEHNR, CDR2 FQNEAQ (reference sequence). CDR3 length: 14 residues. The CDR3 reads CASSSGPRQTEAFF. The CDR3 region has the DNA TGTGCCAGCAGCTCCGGGCCCCGGCAAACTGAAGCTTTCTTT.

This clonotype was recorded at least ten times. The V call is TRBV5-1, the J call TRBJ1-5, with no clear D. The V end was cut by 0 bases, the J end by 5 bases, with 6 bases between. CDR1 is SGHRS and CDR2 is YFSETQ in the germline V gene. The CDR3 has 13 residues. The CDR3 DNA reads as TGCGCCAGCAGCTTGGGGGATGATCAGCCCCAGCATTTT. Amino acid sequence: CASSLGDDQPQHF.

This rearrangement joins TRBV2 to TRBJ2-3; maybe TRBD1 (6 bases). V lost 5 bases, J lost 4 bases, and 13 bases lay in between. The CDR3 loop spans 14 amino acids. The V gene's germline CDR1 is SNHLY and CDR2 FYNNEI. In DNA, the CDR3 is TGTGCCAGCAGTCGTACAGGGAGCGCAGATACGCAGTATTTT. As protein: CASSRTGSADTQYF.

The V call is TRBV7-2, the J call TRBJ2-5, with D possibly being TRBD1 (6 bases). V gave up 7 bases and J gave up 1 base, with 13 bases separating them. The CDR3 sequence is 14 residues long. CDR1 is SGHTA and CDR2 is FQGNSA in the germline V gene. The DNA for the CDR3 is TGTGCCAGCACCGAGGGCAGGGGCCAAGAGACCCAGTACTTC. It translates to CASTEGRGQETQYF. Variable domain in full (rest from reference TRBV7-2 and TRBJ2-5): GAGVSQSPSNKVTEKGKDVELRCDPISGHTALYWYRQSLGQGLEFLIYFQGNSAPDKSGLPSDRFSAERTGGSVSTLTIQRTQQEDSAVYLCASTEGRGQETQYFGPGTRLLVL.

Comment on this clonotype: A read error is possible here, since a much larger clone lies one base away. This chain joins TRBV19 and TRBJ1-5, with unresolved D. CDR3 size: 15 residues. V was pared by 5 bases and J by 2 bases, with 13 bases between. CDR1 is LNHDA, CDR2 SQIVND, per germline (reference sequence). The CDR3 protein is CASSVQREGNQPQHF. CDR3 DNA sequence: TGTGCCAGTAGTGTACAAAGGGAGGGCAATCAGCCCCAGCATTTT. The entire variable domain, with the rest obtained from reference TRBV19 and TRBJ1-5, is as follows: DGGITQSPKYLFRKEGQNVTLSCEQNLNHDAMYWYRQDPGQGLRLIYYSQIVNDFQKGDIAEGYSVSREKKESFPLTVTSAQKNPTAFYLCASSVQREGNQPQHFGDGTRLSIL.

V is TRBV25-1 and J is TRBJ2-2; no clear D gene. This CDR3 is built from 16 residues. Germline lookup yields CDR1 MGHDK and CDR2 SYGVNS. Trimming took 6 bases from V and 4 from J, leaving 18 bases between them. CDR3 loop: CASSQDRRRLTGELFF. The CDR3 DNA reads as TGTGCCAGCAGCCAAGATCGCAGGAGACTCACCGGGGAGCTGTTTTTT.

V is TRBV7-9 and J is TRBJ1-2, with 7 bases lining up with TRBD1. V dropped 3 bases and J dropped 8; count of bases not matched to a gene: 6. The CDR3 extends over 13 amino acids. Germline V gene sequence: CDR1 SEHNR, CDR2 FQNEAQ (reference sequence). DNA of the CDR3: TGTGCCAGCAGCTTTAAACCGGGACAGGGCTACACCTTC. It specifies CASSFKPGQGYTF.

J is TRBJ1-1 and V is TRBV5-1; no clear D gene. There are 13 residues in the CDR3. The germline gives CDR1 SGHRS, CDR2 YFSETQ. V was cut by 6 bases and J by 4 bases, with 13 bases left in between. The CDR3 nucleotides read TGCGCCAGCAACCTGACCGCGGCCACTGAAGCTTTCTTT. Protein sequence: CASNLTAATEAFF.

This rearrangement joins TRBV19 to TRBJ1-4, with 9 positions matching TRBD1. CDR3 length equals 17 residues. Germline-derived CDR1 and CDR2 are LNHDA and SQIVND (reference sequence). The V gene end was trimmed by 5 bases and the J gene end by 3 bases; junction bases not matched to a gene: 10. The CDR3 nucleotides are TGTGCCAGTAGTGGGTATACAGGGGGCGCGGCTAATGAAAAACTGTTTTTT. It translates to CASSGYTGGAANEKLFF.

This clonotype was detected only a few times. The chain links TRBV5-1 to TRBJ2-7; 14 bases line up with TRBD2. This CDR3 is 15 amino acids long. CDR1 is SGHRS and CDR2 is YFSETQ in the germline V gene. J was trimmed by 7 bases and V by 3 bases; bases with no gene match: 6. The CDR3 nucleotides read TGCGCCAGCAGCTCGACTAGCGGGAGGGGGTTGGAGCAGTACTTC. Amino acid sequence: CASSSTSGRGLEQYF.